Listed below are T cell receptor beta chains from one sample, sequenced in a study of radiotherapy plus CTLA-4 blockade in lung cancer. Libraries were prepared by immunoSEQ multiplex PCR; TCRdb keeps only in-frame clonotypes and omits some of them. The data contain roughly 100,000 clones, about four fifths of them singletons. The input for sequencing was peripheral blood, taken from a patient treated with radiotherapy plus ipilimumab. Receptors were obtained from a human donor with non-small cell lung cancer that progressed on radiotherapy plus ipilimumab. Both conserved end residues are part of each CDR3. The order of the fields is J gene, V gene, clone size, D gene, CDR3 protein, CDR3 DNA. A D gene is named only where the DNA matches it firmly. Some rows have no size entry. The others give once, few or many, or a class for an expanded clone.

j_gene: TRBJ1-4; v_gene: TRBV5-1; abundance: -; d_gene: TRBD1; CDR3aa: CASSPDRVEEKLFF; CDR3nt: TGCGCCAGCAGCCCAGACAGGGTTGAAGAAAAACTGTTTTTT
j_gene: TRBJ1-1; v_gene: TRBV6-1; abundance: once; d_gene: -; CDR3aa: CASKLTANTEAFF; CDR3nt: TGTGCCAGCAAGTTAACAGCGAACACTGAAGCTTTCTTT
j_gene: TRBJ1-5; v_gene: TRBV30; abundance: -; d_gene: -; CDR3aa: CAWRMTGQPQHF; CDR3nt: TGTGCCTGGAGAATGACAGGACAGCCCCAGCATTTT
j_gene: TRBJ1-3; v_gene: TRBV11-2; abundance: once; d_gene: -; CDR3aa: CASSSRVSGNTIYF; CDR3nt: TGTGCCAGCAGCTCCAGGGTCTCTGGAAACACCATATATTTT
j_gene: TRBJ1-1; v_gene: TRBV15; abundance: few; d_gene: TRBD1; CDR3aa: CATSRGGTGGTEAFF; CDR3nt: TGTGCCACCAGCAGAGGAGGGACAGGGGGCACTGAAGCTTTCTTT
j_gene: TRBJ1-4; v_gene: TRBV2; abundance: -; d_gene: TRBD1; CDR3aa: CASSEGQMNEKLFF; CDR3nt: TGTGCCAGCAGTGAGGGACAGATGAATGAAAAACTGTTTTTT
j_gene: TRBJ1-2; v_gene: TRBV2; abundance: -; d_gene: -; CDR3aa: CASSYKYGYTF; CDR3nt: TGTGCCAGCAGTTATAAGTATGGCTACACCTTC
j_gene: TRBJ1-1; v_gene: TRBV6-1; abundance: -; d_gene: -; CDR3aa: CASSHGTTEAFF; CDR3nt: TGTGCCAGCAGCCATGGGACAACCGAAGCTTTCTTT
j_gene: TRBJ2-7; v_gene: TRBV7-2; abundance: -; d_gene: -; CDR3aa: CASSLSRGSTYSYEQYF; CDR3nt: TGTGCCAGCAGCTTATCAAGGGGAAGTACCTACTCCTACGAGCAGTACTTC
j_gene: TRBJ2-1; v_gene: TRBV29-1; abundance: -; d_gene: TRBD2; CDR3aa: CSVGTSGRSEQFF; CDR3nt: TGCAGCGTTGGGACTAGCGGCAGGAGTGAGCAGTTCTTC
j_gene: TRBJ1-1; v_gene: TRBV29-1; abundance: -; d_gene: -; CDR3aa: CSVGLMSGAAYLAFF; CDR3nt: TGCAGCGTTGGACTTATGTCGGGAGCCGCATACCTGGCTTTCTTT
j_gene: TRBJ1-2; v_gene: TRBV6-5; abundance: once; d_gene: -; CDR3aa: CASTSQPGADGYTF; CDR3nt: TGTGCCAGCACCTCTCAGCCAGGGGCGGATGGCTACACCTTC
j_gene: TRBJ2-3; v_gene: TRBV5-1; abundance: -; d_gene: -; CDR3aa: CASSLGPSTDTQYF; CDR3nt: TGCGCCAGCAGCTTGGGGCCTAGCACAGATACGCAGTATTTT
j_gene: TRBJ2-2; v_gene: TRBV9; abundance: once; d_gene: TRBD1; CDR3aa: CASSVETGGFTGELFF; CDR3nt: TGTGCCAGCAGCGTAGAGACAGGGGGCTTCACCGGGGAGCTGTTTTTT
j_gene: TRBJ2-1; v_gene: TRBV19; abundance: -; d_gene: TRBD1; CDR3aa: CASSSDRGRDEQFF; CDR3nt: TGTGCCAGTAGTAGCGACAGGGGGCGGGATGAGCAGTTCTTC
j_gene: TRBJ2-3; v_gene: TRBV29-1; abundance: -; d_gene: -; CDR3aa: CSVDPAGSGSDTQYF; CDR3nt: TGCAGCGTTGACCCGGCGGGATCTGGTTCAGATACGCAGTATTTT
j_gene: TRBJ2-7; v_gene: TRBV12-5; abundance: once; d_gene: TRBD2; CDR3aa: CASGLASTSGRSYEQYF; CDR3nt: TGTGCTAGTGGTTTGGCATCAACTAGCGGGAGGTCCTACGAGCAGTACTTC
j_gene: TRBJ2-7; v_gene: TRBV7-9; abundance: -; d_gene: TRBD1; CDR3aa: CASSHTGEAQYF; CDR3nt: TGTGCCAGCAGCCATACAGGGGAAGCGCAGTACTTC
j_gene: TRBJ2-7; v_gene: TRBV6-5; abundance: -; d_gene: TRBD1; CDR3aa: CASSPDRVNYEQYF; CDR3nt: TGTGCCAGCAGTCCAGACAGGGTTAACTACGAGCAGTACTTC
j_gene: TRBJ2-1; v_gene: TRBV12-5; abundance: -; d_gene: TRBD2; CDR3aa: CAGTSGSGNEQFF; CDR3nt: TGTGCGGGGACTAGCGGGAGCGGCAATGAGCAGTTCTTC
j_gene: TRBJ2-5; v_gene: TRBV2; abundance: once; d_gene: TRBD1; CDR3aa: CASSEIEGARQETQYF; CDR3nt: TGTGCCAGCAGTGAAATTGAGGGGGCGCGCCAAGAGACCCAGTACTTC
j_gene: TRBJ1-1; v_gene: TRBV5-6; abundance: -; d_gene: -; CDR3aa: CASSSRDTEAFF; CDR3nt: TGTGCCAGCAGCTCACGGGACACTGAAGCTTTCTTT
j_gene: TRBJ2-3; v_gene: TRBV21-1; abundance: few; d_gene: -; CDR3aa: CASSKGGGLAGGPADTQYF; CDR3nt: TGTGCCAGCAGCAAAGGAGGTGGACTAGCGGGAGGGCCGGCAGATACGCAGTATTTT
j_gene: TRBJ1-4; v_gene: TRBV19; abundance: -; d_gene: -; CDR3aa: CASSISGAGEKLFF; CDR3nt: TGTGCCAGTAGTATATCGGGGGCCGGTGAAAAACTGTTTTTT
j_gene: TRBJ1-1; v_gene: TRBV6-1; abundance: -; d_gene: -; CDR3aa: CASSRQGGTEAFF; CDR3nt: TGTGCCAGCAGTCGTCAGGGAGGGACTGAAGCTTTCTTT
j_gene: TRBJ2-7; v_gene: TRBV30; abundance: -; d_gene: -; CDR3aa: CAWSRTLNPSYEQYF; CDR3nt: TGTGCCTGGAGTCGGACTTTAAATCCGTCCTACGAGCAGTACTTC
j_gene: TRBJ2-1; v_gene: TRBV5-1; abundance: -; d_gene: TRBD2; CDR3aa: CASSLVAGELYNEQFF; CDR3nt: TGCGCCAGCAGCTTGGTAGCGGGAGAACTCTACAATGAGCAGTTCTTC
j_gene: TRBJ2-1; v_gene: TRBV4-1; abundance: -; d_gene: -; CDR3aa: CASSQGLMVGDNEQFF; CDR3nt: TGCGCCAGCAGCCAAGGGCTTATGGTGGGAGACAATGAGCAGTTCTTC
j_gene: TRBJ2-5; v_gene: TRBV19; abundance: -; d_gene: TRBD2; CDR3aa: CASSGARTSGEQGETQYF; CDR3nt: TGTGCCAGTAGTGGAGCACGGACTAGCGGGGAGCAAGGAGAGACCCAGTACTTC
j_gene: TRBJ2-1; v_gene: TRBV6-6; abundance: once; d_gene: -; CDR3aa: CASEMAVGNEQFF; CDR3nt: TGTGCCAGCGAAATGGCGGTAGGGAATGAGCAGTTCTTC
j_gene: TRBJ2-7; v_gene: TRBV7-9; abundance: -; d_gene: TRBD2; CDR3aa: CASSLGPPGLAYEQYF; CDR3nt: TGTGCCAGCAGCTTAGGTCCCCCGGGACTAGCCTACGAGCAGTACTTC
j_gene: TRBJ1-2; v_gene: TRBV27; abundance: -; d_gene: TRBD1; CDR3aa: CASSLGTGSGYTF; CDR3nt: TGTGCCAGCAGTTTGGGGACAGGGTCTGGCTACACCTTC
j_gene: TRBJ1-5; v_gene: TRBV6-1; abundance: -; d_gene: -; CDR3aa: CASSEAGGANQPQHF; CDR3nt: TGTGCCAGCAGTGAAGCAGGAGGCGCTAATCAGCCCCAGCATTTT
j_gene: TRBJ2-1; v_gene: TRBV30; abundance: once; d_gene: -; CDR3aa: CAWSVRGSVGNNEQFF; CDR3nt: TGTGCCTGGAGTGTACGTGGCTCGGTTGGAAACAATGAGCAGTTCTTC
j_gene: TRBJ2-5; v_gene: TRBV29-1; abundance: -; d_gene: -; CDR3aa: CSVGQGGRETQYF; CDR3nt: TGCAGCGTTGGGCAGGGGGGCAGAGAGACCCAGTACTTC
j_gene: TRBJ1-5; v_gene: TRBV5-1; abundance: -; d_gene: -; CDR3aa: CASSFGDPSQPQHF; CDR3nt: TGCGCCAGCAGCTTTGGGGATCCCAGTCAGCCCCAGCATTTT
j_gene: TRBJ2-3; v_gene: TRBV10-3; abundance: -; d_gene: -; CDR3aa: CAIKYRSSDTQYF; CDR3nt: TGTGCCATAAAGTACAGAAGTTCAGATACGCAGTATTTT
j_gene: TRBJ2-7; v_gene: TRBV18; abundance: few; d_gene: -; CDR3aa: CASSPPGLRGEQYF; CDR3nt: TGTGCCAGCTCACCACCGGGTCTGCGAGGGGAGCAGTACTTC
j_gene: TRBJ1-1; v_gene: TRBV12-5; abundance: -; d_gene: -; CDR3aa: CASGLVLRLPRGAFF; CDR3nt: TGTGCTAGTGGTTTGGTACTTCGACTGCCGCGAGGAGCTTTCTTT
j_gene: TRBJ1-2; v_gene: TRBV28; abundance: -; d_gene: -; CDR3aa: CASSMTERYGYTF; CDR3nt: TGTGCCAGCAGCATGACAGAGCGTTATGGCTACACCTTC
j_gene: TRBJ2-1; v_gene: TRBV5-6; abundance: -; d_gene: TRBD2; CDR3aa: CASSLLAGNEQFF; CDR3nt: TGTGCCAGCAGCTTACTAGCGGGCAATGAGCAGTTCTTC
j_gene: TRBJ2-5; v_gene: TRBV28; abundance: -; d_gene: TRBD2; CDR3aa: CASSFSGRALETQYF; CDR3nt: TGTGCCAGCAGTTTTAGCGGGAGGGCCTTGGAGACCCAGTACTTC
j_gene: TRBJ1-2; v_gene: TRBV5-4; abundance: -; d_gene: -; CDR3aa: CASHSERGYGYTF; CDR3nt: TGTGCCAGCCACTCGGAGAGGGGCTATGGCTACACCTTC
j_gene: TRBJ1-1; v_gene: TRBV11-2; abundance: -; d_gene: -; CDR3aa: CASSPGSRVTEAFF; CDR3nt: TGTGCCAGCAGCCCGGGGAGTAGGGTCACTGAAGCTTTCTTT
j_gene: TRBJ2-2; v_gene: TRBV6-5; abundance: -; d_gene: -; CDR3aa: CASRVGSLNTGELFF; CDR3nt: TGTGCCAGCAGGGTTGGGTCCTTGAACACCGGGGAGCTGTTTTTT
j_gene: TRBJ2-7; v_gene: TRBV28; abundance: -; d_gene: -; CDR3aa: CASWREHEQYF; CDR3nt: TGTGCCAGTTGGAGGGAACACGAGCAGTACTTC
j_gene: TRBJ2-3; v_gene: TRBV7-9; abundance: -; d_gene: -; CDR3aa: CASSLDPTDTQYF; CDR3nt: TGTGCCAGCAGCTTAGATCCTACAGATACGCAGTATTTT
j_gene: TRBJ2-1; v_gene: TRBV15; abundance: -; d_gene: TRBD2; CDR3aa: CATSPEGLAGRYNEQFF; CDR3nt: TGTGCCACCAGCCCGGAAGGACTAGCGGGAAGATACAATGAGCAGTTCTTC
j_gene: TRBJ1-3; v_gene: TRBV19; abundance: -; d_gene: TRBD1; CDR3aa: CASSKTGTGGTRGNTIYF; CDR3nt: TGTGCCAGTAGCAAGACCGGGACAGGGGGAACGAGGGGAAACACCATATATTTT
j_gene: TRBJ1-1; v_gene: TRBV28; abundance: -; d_gene: -; CDR3aa: CASSFGQKAFF; CDR3nt: TGTGCCAGCAGTTTCGGGCAGAAAGCTTTCTTT
j_gene: TRBJ2-1; v_gene: TRBV9; abundance: -; d_gene: TRBD2; CDR3aa: CASSVGVGSSGTLRDNEQFF; CDR3nt: TGTGCCAGCAGCGTAGGAGTAGGGTCTAGCGGGACTCTTCGGGACAATGAGCAGTTCTTC
j_gene: TRBJ1-2; v_gene: TRBV2; abundance: -; d_gene: TRBD1; CDR3aa: CASSELTGGRANYGYTF; CDR3nt: TGTGCCAGCAGTGAACTGACAGGGGGCAGAGCTAACTATGGCTACACCTTC
j_gene: TRBJ2-3; v_gene: TRBV5-1; abundance: -; d_gene: -; CDR3aa: CASSLGGSTDTQYF; CDR3nt: TGCGCCAGCAGTCTGGGGGGTAGCACAGATACGCAGTATTTT
j_gene: TRBJ2-7; v_gene: TRBV6-6; abundance: -; d_gene: TRBD2; CDR3aa: CASRKQIAGGPRQYF; CDR3nt: TGTGCCAGCAGGAAGCAGATAGCGGGAGGGCCACGGCAGTACTTC
j_gene: TRBJ2-2; v_gene: TRBV2; abundance: -; d_gene: -; CDR3aa: CASSPRATENTGELFF; CDR3nt: TGTGCCAGCAGTCCTCGCGCGACAGAGAACACCGGGGAGCTGTTTTTT